Below, 23 T cell receptor beta chains from the same sample are listed, as sequenced in a study of OX40 agonist ivuxolimab in advanced cancers. The method was immunoSEQ multiplex PCR; TCRdb's version includes in-frame clones alone and lacks a portion of them. The data show tens of thousands of clones, roughly 87% seen once. This specimen was CD4+ or CD8+ T cells sorted from blood, taken in a trial of the OX40 agonist ivuxolimab. The source of these receptors is an adult with an advanced solid tumor such as melanoma, head and neck, liver or kidney cancer.

The chain joins TRBV5-1 to TRBJ1-1; perhaps TRBD1 as D (6 bases). This CDR3 comprises 15 residues. The V end was cut by 0 bases, the J end by 0 bases, with 9 bases between. Germline V CDR1 and CDR2: SGHRS, YFSETQ. CDR3 sequence reads: CASSLEQGMNTEAFF. The CDR3 coding sequence is TGCGCCAGCAGCTTGGAACAGGGCATGAACACTGAAGCTTTCTTT.

The rearrangement joins TRBV28 to TRBJ2-7; 11 bases agree with TRBD1. Per the germline V gene, CDR1 is MDHEN and CDR2 is SYDVKM. V was clipped by 6 bases and J by 7 bases; unmatched bases: 14. The CDR3 contains 16 residues. CDR3 loop: CASSLPIGQGAREQYF. In nucleotides, the CDR3 is TGTGCCAGCAGCTTGCCTATAGGACAGGGGGCGCGGGAGCAGTACTTC.

V is TRBV7-9 and J is TRBJ1-1; unclear D gene. V shed 3 bases and J shed 5 bases, with 7 bases lying between them. Germline values: CDR1 SEHNR, CDR2 FQNEAQ (reference sequence). The CDR3 totals 12 residues. CDR3 sequence (DNA): TGTGCCAGCAGCTTGAAAGCGACTGAAGCTTTCTTT. It yields the protein CASSLKATEAFF. The variable domain in full, completed from reference TRBV7-9 and TRBJ1-1, reads DTGVSQNPRHKITKRGQNVTFRCDPISEHNRLYWYRQTLGQGPEFLTYFQNEAQLEKSRLLSDRFSAERPKGSFSTLEIQRTEQGDSAMYLCASSLKATEAFFGQGTRLTVV.

This clone has only one observation. The J gene is TRBJ1-1, the V gene TRBV5-6; D unresolved. Trimming shortened V by 5 bases and J by 4 bases, and 9 bases separated the two germline ends. CDR1 and CDR2 from the germline V gene are SGHDT and YYEEEE. The length of the CDR3 is 12 residues. For the CDR3, the DNA is TGTGCCAGCAGTTTCATGGGCACTGAAGCTTTCTTT. Its protein product is CASSFMGTEAFF.

V is TRBV6-6 and J is TRBJ2-7; D uncertain. Trimming removed 4 bases at V and 4 bases at J, with 17 bases between. Germline-derived CDR1 and CDR2 are MNHNY and SVGAGI (reference sequence). The CDR3 runs to 15 residues. The CDR3 region has the DNA TGTGCCAGCAGTTGGGGAAAATTAGGTTCGTACGAGCAGTACTTC. Translated: CASSWGKLGSYEQYF.

The V call is TRBV5-6, the J call TRBJ1-4; 9 positions match TRBD1. The CDR3 runs 16 residues. Per germline, CDR1 SGHDT and CDR2 YYEEEE. V shed 4 bases and J 4 bases; nucleotides not matched to a gene: 8. The CDR3 here is CASSDIGDRVNEKLFF. In DNA form, the CDR3 reads TGTGCCAGCAGCGACATCGGGGACAGGGTTAATGAAAAACTGTTTTTT.

J is TRBJ2-5 and V is TRBV28; D gene unclear. The germline V and J ends were trimmed by 11 bases and 0 bases, with 10 bases remaining between them. The CDR3 is 12 residues long. In germline, CDR1 is MDHEN, CDR2 SYDVKM. CDR3 DNA sequence: TGTGCCGTTCGACGGTACCAAGAGACCCAGTACTTC. This codes for CAVRRYQETQYF.

This chain joins TRBV2 and TRBJ1-4; perhaps TRBD1 as D (6 bases). Germline-derived CDR1 and CDR2 are SNHLY and FYNNEI. The CDR3 loop spans 14 amino acids. The V gene lost 6 bases and the J gene lost 5 bases, with 13 bases spanning the gap. CDR3 loop: CASRKQGSNEKLFF. The CDR3 DNA is TGTGCCAGCAGAAAACAGGGTTCGAATGAAAAACTGTTTTTT.

The chain combines TRBV7-2 with TRBJ2-5; tentatively, D is TRBD1 (6 bases). The germline CDR1 and CDR2 sequences are SGHTA and FQGNSA. This CDR3 has 12 residues. Trimming took 5 bases from V and 11 from J, leaving 15 bases between them. The CDR3 region has the DNA TGTGCCAGCAGCACATCAGGGGCCCGGCAGTACTTC. It is translated as CASSTSGARQYF.

V is TRBV9 and J is TRBJ2-5, with a possible D match to TRBD1 (6 bases). From germline, CDR1 is SGDLS and CDR2 YYNGEE. V lost 0 bases, J lost 1 base, and 10 bases lay in between. There are 15 residues in the CDR3. The CDR3 DNA reads as TGTGCCAGCAGCGTAGACCAGGGGCCCCAAGAGACCCAGTACTTC. Its protein is CASSVDQGPQETQYF.

This sequence joins TRBV11-3 and TRBJ2-5; 12 bases map to TRBD2. The germline V gene encodes CDR1 SGHNT and CDR2 YENEEA. This CDR3 contains 17 residues. Trimming at V came to 1 base and at J to 0 bases, leaving 3 bases not matched to a gene. The CDR3: CASSLGLAGENQETQYF. Written as DNA, the CDR3 is TGTGCCAGCAGCTTAGGACTAGCGGGAGAGAACCAAGAGACCCAGTACTTC.

The CDR3 DNA is TGTGCCAGCAGTCGGGTCGAAGAAAAACTGTTTTTT. This sequence encodes CASSRVEEKLFF. The V gene is TRBV2, the J gene TRBJ1-4; D is unresolved. CDR1 and CDR2 (germline): SNHLY, FYNNEI. The V end lost 5 bases, the J end lost 8 bases, and 9 bases lay between the germline ends. The CDR3 consists of 12 residues.

In its sample, this clone was seen a few times. The sample carries other DNA sequences with the same CDR3. The chain has TRBV18 and TRBJ1-3, with D possibly matching TRBD1 (5 bases). CDR1 KGHSH and CDR2 LQKENI come from the germline V gene. CDR3 length: 14 amino acids. Trimming stripped 2 bases from V and 4 bases from J, with 9 bases between. The DNA of the CDR3 is TGTGCCAGCTCACCAGACAGCTCAGGAAACACCATATATTTT. This translates into CASSPDSSGNTIYF.

The rearrangement uses TRBV14 and TRBJ2-3, with D hard to call. The CDR3 is 14 amino acids. Germline loops: CDR1 SGHDN, CDR2 FVKESK. Trimming left V 0 bases short and J 10 bases short, with 14 bases between. CDR3 residues: CASSQDLWSLAQYF. CDR3 bases: TGTGCCAGCAGCCAAGATCTATGGTCCCTTGCGCAGTATTTT. Combining the CDR3 with reference TRBV14 and TRBJ2-3 gives the whole variable domain EAGVTQFPSHSVIEKGQTVTLRCDPISGHDNLYWYRRVMGKEIKFLLHFVKESKQDESGMPNNRFLAERTGGTYSTLKVQPAELEDSGVYFCASSQDLWSLAQYFGPGTRLTVL.

The rearrangement links TRBV7-8 to TRBJ1-5, with D perhaps TRBD1 (6 bases). V gave up 2 bases and J gave up 2 bases, with 19 bases separating them. The CDR3 totals 18 residues. Per the germline V gene, CDR1 is SGHVS and CDR2 is FQNEAQ. In nucleotides, the CDR3 is TGTGCCAGCAGCTTAAGGGGGGCAAGGGAATCTGGCAATCAGCCCCAGCATTTT. Protein product: CASSLRGARESGNQPQHF.

This clone was seen repeatedly, ten times or more. The DNA of the CDR3 is TGTGCCAGCAGCTTGTTACAGGGGTCTTTAGCTGAAGCTTTCTTT. It encodes CASSLLQGSLAEAFF. The genes are TRBV5-6 and TRBJ1-1, with 7 bases matching TRBD1. This CDR3 spans 15 amino acids. Trimming cost V 1 base and J 6 bases; bases outside gene matches: 9. The germline CDR1 and CDR2 sequences are SGHDT and YYEEEE. The full variable domain, completed using reference TRBV5-6 and TRBJ1-1, is DAGVTQSPTHLIKTRGQQVTLRCSPKSGHDTVSWYQQALGQGPQFIFQYYEEEERQRGNFPDRFSGHQFPNYSSELNVNALLLGDSALYLCASSLLQGSLAEAFFGQGTRLTVV.

This chain joins TRBV2 and TRBJ2-2; TRBD2 matches 7 bases. Germline V gene data show CDR1 as SNHLY and CDR2 as FYNNEI. Trimming took 6 bases from V and 0 from J; bases not matched to a gene: 4. The CDR3 runs to 15 residues. Written as DNA, the CDR3 is TGTGCCAGCAGGGAACTAGCGTCGAACACCGGGGAGCTGTTTTTT. Translated: CASRELASNTGELFF.

The chain joins TRBV7-9 to TRBJ2-6, with TRBD1 matching over 7 bases. V was clipped by 1 base and J by 2 bases; unmatched bases: 8. The CDR3 runs to 18 residues. Germline lookup yields CDR1 SEHNR and CDR2 FQNEAQ (reference sequence). The CDR3 loop is CASSLGLHRGTGANVLTF. The CDR3 DNA follows: TGTGCCAGCAGCTTAGGATTGCACAGGGGAACTGGGGCCAACGTCCTGACTTTC.

This chain links TRBV7-2 with TRBJ1-3; TRBD1 aligns across 11 bases. Germline CDR1 and CDR2: SGHTA and FQGNSA. This CDR3 has 15 residues. The J segment lost 8 bases and the V segment lost 0 bases, leaving 3 bases of the junction unmatched. The CDR3, as DNA: TGTGCCAGCAGCTTAGCTGGACAGGGGGCGTACACCATATATTTT. This translates into CASSLAGQGAYTIYF.

The chain joins TRBV11-2 to TRBJ2-7; tentatively, D is TRBD1 (6 bases). The CDR3 runs 14 residues. Germline V gene data show CDR1 as SGHAT and CDR2 as FQNNGV. Trimming shortened V by 1 base and J by 0 bases, and 7 bases separated the two germline ends. CDR3 amino acids: CASSLGGPSYEQYF. Here the CDR3 DNA reads TGTGCCAGCAGCTTAGGGGGGCCCTCCTACGAGCAGTACTTC.

J is TRBJ2-7 and V is TRBV27, with 8 bases aligning to TRBD2. This CDR3 region has 17 residues. CDR1 and CDR2 (germline): MNHEY, SMNVEV (reference sequence). The V gene end was trimmed by 5 bases and the J gene end by 12 bases; junction bases not matched to a gene: 24. The CDR3 DNA sequence: TGTGCCAGCAGTCCGCGGGGGGTCAAGCTCCGGGACATGAACTCGTACTTC. Amino acid sequence: CASSPRGVKLRDMNSYF.

V gene TRBV28 combines with J gene TRBJ1-4; 11 nucleotides agree with TRBD1. V shed 4 bases and J 7 bases; nucleotides not matched to a gene: 5. The CDR3 is 15 residues long. Germline lookup yields CDR1 MDHEN and CDR2 SYDVKM. CDR3 loop: CASSSRTGGREKLFF. In nucleotides, the CDR3 is TGTGCCAGCAGTTCTCGGACAGGGGGCCGTGAAAAACTGTTTTTT.

The chain uses TRBV28 and TRBJ1-6; 9 nucleotides match TRBD1. This CDR3 has 18 residues. V gave up 4 bases and J gave up 10 bases; unmatched junction bases: 17. The germline V gene encodes CDR1 MDHEN and CDR2 SYDVKM. The CDR3: CASSSPGQGDREKSPLHF. As DNA, the CDR3 is TGTGCCAGCAGTTCTCCGGGACAGGGAGATCGGGAAAAGTCACCCCTCCACTTT.